The next 32 T cell receptor beta chains were all read from a single sample in a study of OX40 agonist ivuxolimab in advanced cancers. Libraries were constructed by the immunoSEQ multiplex PCR assay. Here the immuneACCESS table is served through TCRdb, limited to in-frame sequences with V and J called. Missing clones are a known gap in these copies; in checked studies unresolved V genes cover under half, and the rest lacks a known reason. This sample is represented by about 80,000 clones; about 92% of them were singletons. Together, the top ten hold 8.5% to 9% of the sample. The starting material was CD4+ or CD8+ T cells sorted from blood, obtained in a trial of the OX40 agonist ivuxolimab. Receptor source: an adult with an advanced solid tumor such as melanoma, head and neck, liver or kidney cancer.

The rearrangement joins TRBV7-6 to TRBJ2-1; D remains ambiguous. Germline CDR1 is SGHVS and CDR2 is FNYEAQ. The CDR3 loop spans 15 amino acids. Trimming shortened V by 1 base and J by 5 bases, and 12 bases separated the two germline ends. CDR3 amino acids: CASSLGPGPNNEQFF. The CDR3 region has the DNA TGTGCCAGCAGCTTAGGCCCAGGACCGAACAATGAGCAGTTCTTC.

This clone was recorded a few times. V and J are TRBV10-1 and TRBJ1-6; D not resolved. This CDR3 has 13 amino acids. Germline V gives CDR1 WNHNN, CDR2 SYGVQD (reference sequence). Trimming stripped 8 bases from V and 10 bases from J, with 15 bases between. CDR3 coding DNA: TGCGCCAGCTCGACGGAACGCGGGTCACCCCTCCACTTT. Translated, it gives CASSTERGSPLHF.

The rearrangement joins TRBV27 to TRBJ1-1; D uncertain. V was cut by 10 bases and J by 1 base, with 10 bases left in between. CDR3 length equals 12 residues. CDR1 and CDR2 (germline): MNHEY, SMNVEV (reference sequence). CDR3 nucleotide sequence: TGTGCCACCATTGTGTGGAACACTGAAGCTTTCTTT. This translates into CATIVWNTEAFF.

Comment on this clone: The junction shows a germline mismatch at one end, possibly a read error. CDR3 sequence: CASTDSGGPYGQYF. The DNA for the CDR3 is TGTGCCAGCACTGATAGCGGGGGCCCCTACGGGCAGTACTTC. The chain joins TRBV27 to TRBJ2-7, with 9 bases identical to TRBD2. The CDR3 is 14 residues long. Germline V gene sequence: CDR1 MNHEY, CDR2 SMNVEV (reference sequence).

This clone was found once. The chain carries TRBV11-2 and TRBJ2-3; 8 bases are a match to TRBD2. The ends lost 2 bases at V and 3 bases at J; junction bases unmatched: 4. The CDR3 extends over 15 amino acids. Germline-derived CDR1 and CDR2 are SGHAT and FQNNGV. The DNA for the CDR3 is TGTGCCAGCAGCTTATCAGCGGGGGAGACAGATACGCAGTATTTT. It translates to CASSLSAGETDTQYF.

The V gene is TRBV7-9, the J gene TRBJ2-7; D remains unclear. Trimming left V 3 bases short and J 1 base short, with 1 base between. The CDR3 has 11 residues. Germline CDR1 SEHNR, CDR2 FQNEAQ (reference sequence). In DNA, the CDR3 is TGTGCCAGCAGCTTTTCCTACGAGCAGTACTTC. Residues: CASSFSYEQYF.

The gene calls are TRBV9 and TRBJ1-5, with TRBD1 matching over 7 bases. From germline, CDR1 is SGDLS and CDR2 YYNGEE. With 0 bases clipped from V and 3 bases from J, the junction kept 3 bases outside the gene matches. The CDR3 runs 15 residues. This CDR3 reads CASSVEGATNQPQHF. CDR3 nucleotides: TGTGCCAGCAGCGTAGAGGGGGCTACCAATCAGCCCCAGCATTTT.

A note on this clone: This sample also contains other DNA sequences that code for the same CDR3. The chain has TRBV19 and TRBJ2-7, with 9 bases identical to TRBD1. Germline CDR1 LNHDA, CDR2 SQIVND (reference sequence). J was trimmed by 4 bases and V by 5 bases; bases with no gene match: 6. The CDR3 length is 14 residues. CDR3 sequence reads: CASSPGQGLYEQYF. The CDR3 nucleotides read TGTGCCAGTAGTCCCGGACAGGGGCTATACGAGCAGTACTTC. Filled out from reference TRBV19 and TRBJ2-7, the complete variable domain reads DGGITQSPKYLFRKEGQNVTLSCEQNLNHDAMYWYRQDPGQGLRLIYYSQIVNDFQKGDIAEGYSVSREKKESFPLTVTSAQKNPTAFYLCASSPGQGLYEQYFGPGTRLTVT.

The rearrangement joins TRBV7-3 to TRBJ1-1, with D uncertain. V lost 1 base and J 1 base, leaving 7 bases between the germline ends. CDR3 length: 14 residues. Looked up from germline, CDR1 is SGHTA and CDR2 is FQGTGA. The CDR3 DNA is TGTGCCAGCAGCTTAAGCCTGGGGAACACTGAAGCTTTCTTT. Encoded protein: CASSLSLGNTEAFF.

The rearrangement uses TRBV4-1 and TRBJ1-1, with a possible D match to TRBD1 (6 bases). V lost 5 bases and J 7 bases, leaving 14 bases between the germline ends. This CDR3 spans 13 amino acids. The germline V gene encodes CDR1 MGHRA and CDR2 YSYEKL. CDR3 protein: CASSTDSGIEAFF. The DNA of the CDR3 is TGCGCCAGCAGCACGGACAGTGGCATTGAAGCTTTCTTT.

V usage is TRBV9 and J usage is TRBJ1-1; D is unresolved. The germline V gene encodes CDR1 SGDLS and CDR2 YYNGEE. This CDR3 spans 14 amino acids. Trimming took off 3 bases at V and 1 base at J, with 10 bases between the two ends. The DNA of the CDR3 is TGTGCCAGCAGCGCTACCGGGGAGAACACTGAAGCTTTCTTT. Its translation is CASSATGENTEAFF.

This rearrangement joins TRBV4-3 to TRBJ1-5; D gene unclear. The CDR3 contains 16 residues. V dropped 0 bases and J dropped 6 bases, with 15 bases sitting between them. The germline gives CDR1 LGHNA, CDR2 YSLEER. Written as DNA, the CDR3 is TGCGCCAGCAGCCAAGATTTTGCCCAGGCTGGTCAGCCCCAGCATTTT. This sequence encodes CASSQDFAQAGQPQHF.

This sequence joins TRBV4-3 and TRBJ2-7, with D possibly TRBD1 on 6 matching bases. This CDR3 is built from 15 residues. Germline V gene data show CDR1 as LGHNA and CDR2 as YSLEER. V lost 2 bases and J 2 bases, leaving 13 bases between the germline ends. This CDR3 is CASSQSPQGAYEQYF. The CDR3 region has the DNA TGCGCCAGCAGCCAATCCCCACAGGGAGCCTACGAGCAGTACTTC.

The chain recombines TRBV5-1 with TRBJ2-2; D is unresolved. This CDR3 is 14 amino acids long. Trimming shortened V by 3 bases and J by 1 base, and 7 bases separated the two germline ends. Germline CDR1 SGHRS, CDR2 YFSETQ. The CDR3 is CASSSWLNTGELFF. In DNA, the CDR3 is TGCGCCAGCAGCTCGTGGTTGAACACCGGGGAGCTGTTTTTT.

The chain combines TRBV11-2 with TRBJ1-1; no clear D gene. The V gene lost 6 bases and the J gene lost 0 bases, with 8 bases spanning the gap. This CDR3 has 13 amino acids. The germline gives CDR1 SGHAT, CDR2 FQNNGV. CDR3 sequence: CASRVSLNTEAFF. The CDR3 region has the DNA TGTGCCAGCAGGGTTTCCCTGAACACTGAAGCTTTCTTT.

The chain joins TRBV10-1 to TRBJ2-7; 8 bases align to TRBD2. The V gene end was trimmed by 4 bases and the J gene end by 2 bases; junction bases not matched to a gene: 4. The germline V gene has CDR1 WNHNN and CDR2 SYGVQD (reference sequence). The CDR3 consists of 14 residues. The CDR3 is CASSARGVPYEQYF. The CDR3 nucleotides read TGCGCCAGCAGTGCGCGGGGGGTACCCTACGAGCAGTACTTC.

A remark on this clone: This same CDR3 is encoded by further DNA sequences in the sample. The V and J genes are TRBV6-4 and TRBJ1-6; no definite D call. Germline CDR1 reads MRHNA; CDR2 reads SNTAGT. The CDR3 extends over 15 amino acids. Trimming stripped 7 bases from V and 10 bases from J, with 20 bases between. The CDR3 sequence: CASKDGVDGNSPLHF. For the CDR3, the DNA is TGTGCCAGCAAAGACGGAGTCGACGGTAACTCACCCCTCCACTTT.

The genes are TRBV6-5 and TRBJ2-1; perhaps TRBD1 as D (6 bases). V shed 2 bases and J shed 5 bases, with 10 bases lying between them. From germline, CDR1 is MNHEY and CDR2 SVGAGI. The CDR3 runs 14 residues. Here the CDR3 reads CASSYQGIHNEQFF. CDR3 in DNA: TGTGCCAGCAGTTACCAGGGGATCCACAATGAGCAGTTCTTC.

The genes are TRBV6-4 and TRBJ2-3; 9 bases are a match to TRBD2. The CDR3 covers 15 residues. Looked up from germline, CDR1 is MRHNA and CDR2 is SNTAGT. Trimming at V came to 2 bases and at J to 3 bases, leaving 3 bases not matched to a gene. This chain's CDR3 is CASSDLAGKTDTQYF. As DNA, the CDR3 is TGTGCCAGCAGTGACCTAGCGGGAAAAACAGATACGCAGTATTTT.

CDR3 DNA: TGCGCCAGCAGCCAAGCCCTAACGGCGAACACCGGGGAGCTGTTTTTT. It is translated as CASSQALTANTGELFF. The J gene is TRBJ2-2, the V gene TRBV4-1; unclear D gene. The CDR3 sequence is 16 residues long. Germline V gene data show CDR1 as MGHRA and CDR2 as YSYEKL. V lost 1 base to trimming and J lost 0 bases, with 9 bases between them.

On this clone: Other DNA sequences within the sample encode an identical CDR3. This sequence joins TRBV10-2 and TRBJ2-7; D not certain. Between the trimmed V and J ends, which lost 5 bases and 3 bases, there was a span of 5 bases. The germline V gene has CDR1 WSHSY and CDR2 SAAADI. The length of the CDR3 is 11 residues. The CDR3 loop reads CASSLDYEQYF. The CDR3 nucleotides are TGCGCCAGCAGTTTAGACTACGAGCAGTACTTC.

The CDR3 loop reads CASSPGQGAGEQYF. In DNA form, the CDR3 reads TGTGCCAGTAGCCCGGGACAGGGGGCAGGGGAGCAGTACTTC. The rearrangement links TRBV19 to TRBJ2-7; 12 bases fit TRBD1. J was trimmed by 7 bases and V by 6 bases; bases with no gene match: 7. This CDR3 is built from 14 residues. Germline-derived CDR1 and CDR2 are LNHDA and SQIVND (reference sequence).

This chain connects TRBV11-1 to TRBJ1-2; the D gene is possibly TRBD1 (6 bases). This CDR3 is 12 amino acids long. V lost 6 bases, J lost 9 bases, and 14 bases lay in between. Germline CDR1 and CDR2: SGHAT and FQDESV (reference sequence). CDR3 nucleotides: TGTGCCAGCAGAACTCTACAGGGCCGCTACACCTTC. Amino acids: CASRTLQGRYTF. The complete variable domain, with remaining parts taken from reference TRBV11-1 and TRBJ1-2, reads EAEVAQSPRYKITEKSQAVAFWCDPISGHATLYWYRQILGQGPELLVQFQDESVVDDSQLPKDRFSAERLKGVDSTLKIQPAELGDSAMYLCASRTLQGRYTFGSGTRLTVV.

This chain uses TRBV11-3 with TRBJ2-5; TRBD1 is a possible D gene (6 bases). The DNA end favors TRBJ2-7, so the J call may be wrong. The CDR3 has 13 amino acids. CDR1 and CDR2 (germline): SGHNT, YENEEA. CDR3 region: CASSFRTAYEQYF. In DNA form, the CDR3 reads TGTGCCAGCAGCTTTCGGACAGCCTACGAGCAGTACTTC.

The chain carries TRBV12-5 and TRBJ1-1, with 9 bases fitting TRBD1. The CDR3 is 16 residues long. CDR1 LGHNT and CDR2 FRNRAP come from the germline V gene. V was pared by 6 bases and J by 3 bases, with 11 bases of the junction left unmatched. The CDR3 sequence is CASGLFTGGGYTEAFF. The DNA of the CDR3 is TGTGCTAGTGGGCTCTTCACAGGGGGCGGGTACACTGAAGCTTTCTTT. The whole variable domain, remainder taken from reference TRBV12-5 and TRBJ1-1, is DARVTQTPRHKVTEMGQEVTMRCQPILGHNTVFWYRQTMMQGLELLAYFRNRAPLDDSGMPKDRFSAEMPDATLATLKIQPSEPRDSAVYFCASGLFTGGGYTEAFFGQGTRLTVV.

The J gene is TRBJ1-5, the V gene TRBV9; 8 positions agree with TRBD1. J lost 6 bases, V lost 3 bases, and 2 bases had no gene match. The CDR3 covers 13 residues. Germline CDR1 is SGDLS and CDR2 is YYNGEE. DNA of the CDR3: TGTGCCAGCAGCGCAGGGGGCCTTCAGCCCCAGCATTTT. Protein sequence: CASSAGGLQPQHF.

This clone was observed once. The chain joins TRBV19 to TRBJ2-1, with D maybe TRBD2 (6 bases). The CDR3 is 14 amino acids. V shed 9 bases and J shed 6 bases, with 18 bases lying between them. Germline CDR1 LNHDA, CDR2 SQIVND (reference sequence). The CDR3 protein is CASRGWGVTNEQFF. CDR3 sequence (DNA): TGTGCCAGCCGCGGGTGGGGGGTTACCAATGAGCAGTTCTTC. Supplemented by reference TRBV19 and TRBJ2-1, the full variable domain reads DGGITQSPKYLFRKEGQNVTLSCEQNLNHDAMYWYRQDPGQGLRLIYYSQIVNDFQKGDIAEGYSVSREKKESFPLTVTSAQKNPTAFYLCASRGWGVTNEQFFGPGTRLTVL.

The rearrangement uses TRBV6-5 and TRBJ1-1; a weak D match, TRBD1 (5 bases). The V end was cut by 6 bases, the J end by 4 bases, with 18 bases between. The CDR3 totals 15 residues. CDR1 is MNHEY, CDR2 SVGAGI, per germline. In DNA form, the CDR3 reads TGTGCCAGCAGCTGGGGGGAACGGCAGACCACTGAAGCTTTCTTT. Translated, it gives CASSWGERQTTEAFF.

The chain carries TRBV21-1 and TRBJ2-7; the D call TRBD1 from the table was never checked on the DNA. TRBV21-1 is noted as a pseudogene. This CDR3 has 15 amino acids. The CDR3 region is CASARGRGVWYEQYF. The CDR3 DNA follows: TGTGCCTCAGCAAGGGGCAGGGGAGTATGGTACGAGCAGTACTTC.

This chain uses TRBV9 with TRBJ2-2, with D perhaps TRBD2 (6 bases). The germline V gene encodes CDR1 SGDLS and CDR2 YYNGEE. This CDR3 region has 15 residues. Trimming removed 2 bases from V and 2 bases from J, with 10 bases in between. CDR3 sequence (DNA): TGTGCCAGCAGCGTTTCCGGGGGAAACACCGGGGAGCTGTTTTTT. This encodes CASSVSGGNTGELFF.

V is TRBV5-6 and J is TRBJ2-5; D might be TRBD1 (6 bases). The CDR3 covers 16 residues. Trimming pared 7 bases from V and 1 base from J, leaving 20 bases between. Germline V gene lookup returns CDR1 SGHDT and CDR2 YYEEEE. CDR3 nucleotides: TGTGCCAGCTACCCCGGTGGTGGACAGATCCAAGAGACCCAGTACTTC. It encodes CASYPGGGQIQETQYF.

V is TRBV13 and J is TRBJ2-7; 8 nucleotides align to TRBD2. The CDR3 has 13 residues. Unmatched junction bases numbered 9, after V lost 10 bases and J lost 4 bases. Germline assignment: CDR1 PRHDT and CDR2 FYEKMQ (reference sequence). CDR3 bases: TGTGCCACAGGGACGGGCGGGGGGTACGAGCAGTACTTC. Its translation: CATGTGGGYEQYF.